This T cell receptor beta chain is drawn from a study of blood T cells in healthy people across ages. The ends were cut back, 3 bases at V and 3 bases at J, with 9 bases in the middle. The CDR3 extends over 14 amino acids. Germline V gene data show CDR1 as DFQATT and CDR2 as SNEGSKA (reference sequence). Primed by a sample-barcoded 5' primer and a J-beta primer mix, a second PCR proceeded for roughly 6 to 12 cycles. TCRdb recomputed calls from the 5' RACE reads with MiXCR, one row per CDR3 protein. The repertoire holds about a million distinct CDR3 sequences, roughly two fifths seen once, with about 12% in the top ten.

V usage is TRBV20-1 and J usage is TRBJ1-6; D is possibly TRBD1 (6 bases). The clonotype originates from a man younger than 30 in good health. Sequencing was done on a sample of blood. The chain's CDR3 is CSARAGVYNSPLHF. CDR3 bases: TGCAGTGCTAGGGCAGGGGTCTATAATTCACCCCTCCACTTT.